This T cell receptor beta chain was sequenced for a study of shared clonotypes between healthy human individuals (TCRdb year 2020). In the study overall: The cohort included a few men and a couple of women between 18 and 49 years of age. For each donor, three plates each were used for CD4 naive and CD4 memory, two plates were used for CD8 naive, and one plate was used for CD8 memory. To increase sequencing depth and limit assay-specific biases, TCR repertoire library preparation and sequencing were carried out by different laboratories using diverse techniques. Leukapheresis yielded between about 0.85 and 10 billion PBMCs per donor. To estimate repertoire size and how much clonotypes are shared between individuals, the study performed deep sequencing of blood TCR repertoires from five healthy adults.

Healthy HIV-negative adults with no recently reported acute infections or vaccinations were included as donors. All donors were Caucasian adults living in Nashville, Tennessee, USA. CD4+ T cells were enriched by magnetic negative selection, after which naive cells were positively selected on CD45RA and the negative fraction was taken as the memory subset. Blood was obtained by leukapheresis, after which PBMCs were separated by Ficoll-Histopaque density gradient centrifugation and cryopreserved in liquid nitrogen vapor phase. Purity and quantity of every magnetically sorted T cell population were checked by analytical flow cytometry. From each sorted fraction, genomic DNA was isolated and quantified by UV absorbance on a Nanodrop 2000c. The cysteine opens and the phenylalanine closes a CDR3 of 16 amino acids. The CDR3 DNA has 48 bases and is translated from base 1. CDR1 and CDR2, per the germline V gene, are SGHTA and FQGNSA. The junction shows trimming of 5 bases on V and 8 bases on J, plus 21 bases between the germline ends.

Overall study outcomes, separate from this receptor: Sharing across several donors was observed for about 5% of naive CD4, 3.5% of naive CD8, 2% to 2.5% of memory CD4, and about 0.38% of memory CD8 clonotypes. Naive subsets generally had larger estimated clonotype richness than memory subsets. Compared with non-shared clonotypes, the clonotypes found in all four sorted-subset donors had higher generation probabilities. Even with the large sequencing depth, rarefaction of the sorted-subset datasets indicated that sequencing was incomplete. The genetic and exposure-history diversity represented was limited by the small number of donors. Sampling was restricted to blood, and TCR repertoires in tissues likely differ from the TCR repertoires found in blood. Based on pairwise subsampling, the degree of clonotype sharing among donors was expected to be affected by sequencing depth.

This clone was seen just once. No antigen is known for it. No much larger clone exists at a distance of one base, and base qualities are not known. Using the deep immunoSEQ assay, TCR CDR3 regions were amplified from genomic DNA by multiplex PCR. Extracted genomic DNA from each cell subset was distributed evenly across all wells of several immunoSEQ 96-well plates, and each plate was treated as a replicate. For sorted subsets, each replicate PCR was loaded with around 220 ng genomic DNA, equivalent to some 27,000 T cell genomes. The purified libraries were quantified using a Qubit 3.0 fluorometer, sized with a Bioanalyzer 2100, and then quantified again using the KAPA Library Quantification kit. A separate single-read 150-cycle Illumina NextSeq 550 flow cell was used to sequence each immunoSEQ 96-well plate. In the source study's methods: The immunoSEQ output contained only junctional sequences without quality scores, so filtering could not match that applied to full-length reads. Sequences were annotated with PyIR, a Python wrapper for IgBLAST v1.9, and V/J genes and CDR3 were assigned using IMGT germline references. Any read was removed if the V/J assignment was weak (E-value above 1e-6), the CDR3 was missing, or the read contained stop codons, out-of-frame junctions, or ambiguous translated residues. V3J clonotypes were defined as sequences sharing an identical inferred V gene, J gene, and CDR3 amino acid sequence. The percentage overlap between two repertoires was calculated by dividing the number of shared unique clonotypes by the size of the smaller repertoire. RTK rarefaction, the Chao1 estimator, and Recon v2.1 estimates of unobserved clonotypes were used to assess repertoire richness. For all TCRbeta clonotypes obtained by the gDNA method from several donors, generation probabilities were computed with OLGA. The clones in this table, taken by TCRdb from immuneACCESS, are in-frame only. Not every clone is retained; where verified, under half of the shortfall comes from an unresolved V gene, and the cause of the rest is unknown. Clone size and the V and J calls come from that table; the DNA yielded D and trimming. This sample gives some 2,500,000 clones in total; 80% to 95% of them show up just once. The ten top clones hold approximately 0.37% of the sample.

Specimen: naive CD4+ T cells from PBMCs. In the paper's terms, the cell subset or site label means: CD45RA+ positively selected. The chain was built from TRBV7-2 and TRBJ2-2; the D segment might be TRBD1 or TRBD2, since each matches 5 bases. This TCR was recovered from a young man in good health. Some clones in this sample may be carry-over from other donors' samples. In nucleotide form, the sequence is TGTGCCAGCAGCCTCTGGGGCGGGTTTAGAGAGGGGGAGCTGTTTTTT. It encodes CASSLWGGFREGELFF.